This TCR beta chain comes out of a study of Graves' ophthalmopathy and Graves' hyperthyroidism. Physicians reached a diagnosis by relying on clinical symptoms, serum thyroxine, TRAb, thyroid ultrasound and orbital computed tomography. Whole-study findings and limits: Most thyroid clonotypes with frequency above 0.001 were detected in blood too.

Amplified TCR beta CDR3 regions were obtained using RNA transcripts as template. HTBI primers were employed in first-round RT-PCR, then a second-round multiplex PCR followed. TCRdb re-derived calls from the multiplex PCR reads in MiXCR, one entry per CDR3 protein. The table lists roughly 1.1 million distinct CDR3 sequences, about two fifths of them singletons. Germline CDR1 reads SGHTA; CDR2 reads FQGNSA. Trimming took off 5 bases at V and 12 bases at J, with 22 bases between the two ends. CDR3 length: 14 residues. This clonotype showed up many times. The target antigen is unknown. Sequencing was done on a sample of peripheral blood or thyroid tissue (not recorded which). The sequence was collected from an adult man with Graves' hyperthyroidism. The genes are TRBV7-2 and TRBJ1-2; possibly TRBD1 for D (6 bases). CDR3 residues: CASSRTTGQTQHTF. The CDR3, as DNA: TGTGCCAGCAGCAGAACCACCGGACAGACTCAACACACCTTC.